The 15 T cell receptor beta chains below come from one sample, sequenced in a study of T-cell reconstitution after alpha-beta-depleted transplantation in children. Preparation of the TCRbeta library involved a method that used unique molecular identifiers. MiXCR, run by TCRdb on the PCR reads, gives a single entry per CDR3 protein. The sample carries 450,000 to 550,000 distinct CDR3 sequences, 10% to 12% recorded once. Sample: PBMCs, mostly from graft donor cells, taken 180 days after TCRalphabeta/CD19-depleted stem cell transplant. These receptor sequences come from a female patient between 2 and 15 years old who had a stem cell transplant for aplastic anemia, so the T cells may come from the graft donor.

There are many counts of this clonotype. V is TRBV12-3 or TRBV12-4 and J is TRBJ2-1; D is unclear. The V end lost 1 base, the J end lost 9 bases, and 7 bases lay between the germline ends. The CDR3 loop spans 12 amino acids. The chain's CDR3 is CASSLDVGEQFF. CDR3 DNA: TGTGCCAGCAGTTTAGACGTGGGTGAGCAGTTCTTC.

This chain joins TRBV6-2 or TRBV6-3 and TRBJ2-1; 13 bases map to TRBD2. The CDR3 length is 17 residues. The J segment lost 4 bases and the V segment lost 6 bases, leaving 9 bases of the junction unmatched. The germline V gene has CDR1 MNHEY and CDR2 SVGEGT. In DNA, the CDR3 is TGTGCCAGCAGCCCCGGGACTAGCGGGATTTTGTACAATGAGCAGTTCTTC. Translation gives CASSPGTSGILYNEQFF.

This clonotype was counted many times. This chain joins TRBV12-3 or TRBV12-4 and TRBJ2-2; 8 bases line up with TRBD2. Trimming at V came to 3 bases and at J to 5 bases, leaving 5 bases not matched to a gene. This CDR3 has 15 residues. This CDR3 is CASSFRGGETGELFF. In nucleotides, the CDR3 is TGTGCCAGCAGTTTTCGGGGGGGCGAAACCGGGGAGCTGTTTTTT.

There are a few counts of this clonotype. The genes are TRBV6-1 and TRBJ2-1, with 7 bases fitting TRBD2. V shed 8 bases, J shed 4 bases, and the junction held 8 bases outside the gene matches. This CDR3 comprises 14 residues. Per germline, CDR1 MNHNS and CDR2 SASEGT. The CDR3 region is CASGASGIYNEQFF. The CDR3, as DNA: TGTGCCAGCGGTGCGAGCGGGATATACAATGAGCAGTTCTTC.

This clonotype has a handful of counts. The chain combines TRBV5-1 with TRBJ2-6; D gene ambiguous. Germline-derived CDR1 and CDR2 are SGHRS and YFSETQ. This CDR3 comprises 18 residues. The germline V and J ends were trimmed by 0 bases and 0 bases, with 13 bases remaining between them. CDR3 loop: CASSLAKQLSSGANVLTF. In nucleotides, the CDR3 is TGCGCCAGCAGCTTGGCCAAACAGCTTAGCTCTGGGGCCAACGTCCTGACTTTC.

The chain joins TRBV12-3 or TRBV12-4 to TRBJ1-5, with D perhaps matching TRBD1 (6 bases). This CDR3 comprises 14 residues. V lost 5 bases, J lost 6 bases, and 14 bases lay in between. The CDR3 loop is CASSPRGAGQPQHF. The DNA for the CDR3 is TGTGCCAGCAGTCCGAGGGGGGCAGGTCAGCCCCAGCATTTT.

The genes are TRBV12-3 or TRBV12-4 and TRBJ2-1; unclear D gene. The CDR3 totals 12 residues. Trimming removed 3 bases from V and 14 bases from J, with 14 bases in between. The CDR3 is CASSLVGFYEFF. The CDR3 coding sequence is TGTGCCAGCAGTTTGGTCGGATTTTACGAGTTCTTC.

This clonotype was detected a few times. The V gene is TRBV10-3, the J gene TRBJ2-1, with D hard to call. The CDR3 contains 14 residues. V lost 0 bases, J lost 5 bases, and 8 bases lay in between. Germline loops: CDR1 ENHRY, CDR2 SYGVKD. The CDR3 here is CAISESKIDNEQFF. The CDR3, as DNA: TGTGCCATCAGTGAGTCCAAAATAGACAATGAGCAGTTCTTC.

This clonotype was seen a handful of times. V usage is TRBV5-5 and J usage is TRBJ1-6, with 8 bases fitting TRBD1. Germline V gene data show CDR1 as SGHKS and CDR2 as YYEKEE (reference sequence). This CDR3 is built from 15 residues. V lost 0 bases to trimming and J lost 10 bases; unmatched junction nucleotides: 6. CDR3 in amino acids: CASSLVGQGGSPLHF. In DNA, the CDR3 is TGTGCCAGCAGCTTGGTCGGACAGGGTGGATCACCCCTCCACTTT.

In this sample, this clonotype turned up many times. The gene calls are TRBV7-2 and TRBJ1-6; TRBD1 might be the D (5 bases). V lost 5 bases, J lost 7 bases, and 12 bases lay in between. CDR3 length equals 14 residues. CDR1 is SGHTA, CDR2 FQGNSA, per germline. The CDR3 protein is CASSKGNWNSPLHF. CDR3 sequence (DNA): TGTGCCAGCAGCAAGGGGAATTGGAATTCACCCCTCCACTTT.

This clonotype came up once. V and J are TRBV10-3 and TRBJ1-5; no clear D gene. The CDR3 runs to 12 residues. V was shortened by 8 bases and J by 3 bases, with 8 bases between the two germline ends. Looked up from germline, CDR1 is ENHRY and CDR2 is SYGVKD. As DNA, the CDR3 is TGTGCCATCGGAGAGGCCAATCAGCCCCAGCATTTT. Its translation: CAIGEANQPQHF.

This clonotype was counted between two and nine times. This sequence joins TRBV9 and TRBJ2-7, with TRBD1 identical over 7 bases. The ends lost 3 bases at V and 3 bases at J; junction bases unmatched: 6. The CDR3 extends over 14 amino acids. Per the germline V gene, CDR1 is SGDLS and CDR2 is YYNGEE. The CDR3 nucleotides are TGTGCCAGCAGCGCCACAGGGGTCGTCTACGAGCAGTACTTC. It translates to CASSATGVVYEQYF.

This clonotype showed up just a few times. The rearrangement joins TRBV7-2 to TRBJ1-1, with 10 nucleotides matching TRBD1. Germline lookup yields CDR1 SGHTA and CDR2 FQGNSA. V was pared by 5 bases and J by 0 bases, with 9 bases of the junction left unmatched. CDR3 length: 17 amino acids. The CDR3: CASSPRRDRGMNTEAFF. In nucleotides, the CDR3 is TGTGCCAGCAGCCCCAGACGGGACAGGGGAATGAACACTGAAGCTTTCTTT.

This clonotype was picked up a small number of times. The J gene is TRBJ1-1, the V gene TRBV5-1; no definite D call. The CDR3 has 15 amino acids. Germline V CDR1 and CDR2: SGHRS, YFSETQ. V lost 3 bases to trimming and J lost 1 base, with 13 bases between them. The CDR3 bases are TGCGCCAGCAGCTCCCCGCAGAATAGGAACACTGAAGCTTTCTTT. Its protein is CASSSPQNRNTEAFF.

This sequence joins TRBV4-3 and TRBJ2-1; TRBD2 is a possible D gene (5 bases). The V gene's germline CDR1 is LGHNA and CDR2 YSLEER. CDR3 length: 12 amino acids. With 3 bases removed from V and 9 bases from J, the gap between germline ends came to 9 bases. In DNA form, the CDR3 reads TGCGCCAGCAGCCAGGGTGAGGGTGAGCAGTTCTTC. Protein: CASSQGEGEQFF.